This T cell receptor (beta chain) came from a study of shared T cell receptors in the human thymus. Method: immunoSEQ multiplex PCR; TCRdb's copy keeps in-frame clones and lacks some. Counted here are 600,000 to 900,000 clones, approximately 83% occurring once; the ten biggest clones make up 0.0095% to 0.011%. A few counts support this clone. The V gene lost 2 bases and the J gene lost 0 bases, with 5 bases spanning the gap. The CDR3 covers 14 residues. The germline CDR1 and CDR2 sequences are KGHSH and LQKENI. The sample was also linked to a second study, of human thymus T cells. From that second work: Donors consisted of healthy Finnish infants (having corrective surgery for congenital heart defects). Thymus tissue was removed during corrective cardiac surgery. Thymic and blood repertoires appeared to carry a bias in their V and J gene usage.

This TCR came from a girl in the first two years of life with a congenital heart defect. V and J are TRBV18 and TRBJ1-3; no reliable D call. Sequenced input: thymocytes. The CDR3 sequence: CASSPESSGNTIYF. CDR3 sequence (DNA): TGTGCCAGCTCACCAGAGAGCTCTGGAAACACCATATATTTT.